This T cell receptor (beta chain) is drawn from a study of cytomegalovirus exposure and HLA in healthy donors. A word on this clone: The target antigen is unknown.

Vbeta (60) and Jbeta (13) primers were used in the PCR. The authors' processing: Later work found tens of millions of unique TCR beta chains, with about 10 million shared. Here immunoSEQ multiplex PCR was the method, and the copy in TCRdb shows in-frame clones only, minus some. From that table come the V and J calls and clone size; the DNA was used to work out D and trimming. Here the sample spans about 170,000 clones, approximately 84% being singletons. Study-wide results and caveats: Beyond CMV serostatus, there was no information to go on about immune exposure. TRBV6-2, TRBV6-3 and some other V segments were excluded as indistinguishable.

Germline V lookup: CDR1 SGHTA, CDR2 FQGNSA. This CDR3 has 16 amino acids. Trimming at V came to 2 bases and at J to 3 bases, leaving 5 bases not matched to a gene. The receptor was isolated from a man aged 25-45 years in good health and CMV-seropositive. The chain combines TRBV7-2 with TRBJ2-3; 10 bases are shared with TRBD2. Sequencing was performed on PBMCs. The CDR3: CASSLLAGAGTDTQYF. The DNA for the CDR3 is TGTGCCAGCAGCTTACTAGCGGGAGCTGGGACAGATACGCAGTATTTT.